Following are 5 T cell receptor beta chains from one sample sequenced in a study of cytomegalovirus exposure and HLA in healthy donors (dated by TCRdb to about 2017). The library was produced with the immunoSEQ multiplex PCR assay. A mixture of 60 forward primers for TCR Vbeta segments and 13 reverse primers for TCR Jbeta segments was used in the multiplex PCR. As stored in TCRdb, this immuneACCESS dataset retains in-frame rearrangements with V and J assigned. A fraction of the clones does not appear; measured against another copy, unresolved V genes explain less than half of the discrepancy, and the remainder lacks a known reason. This sample has approximately 150,000 clones in its table, and about 80% of those were observed once. The ten largest clonotypes hold roughly 10% of the sample. The source material was PBMCs. Receptors originate from a woman in her fifties or sixties in good health and CMV-seropositive.

The rearrangement joins TRBV11-1 to TRBJ2-1, with a possible D match to TRBD2 (5 bases). V dropped 5 bases and J dropped 6 bases, with 11 bases sitting between them. CDR1 SGHAT and CDR2 FQDESV come from the germline V gene (reference sequence). The CDR3 extends over 13 amino acids. The CDR3 here is CASSRGMSNEQFF. In DNA, the CDR3 is TGTGCCAGCAGCCGGGGTATGAGCAATGAGCAGTTCTTC.

V usage is TRBV9 and J usage is TRBJ1-5; TRBD1 matches at 8 bases. Germline trimming cut 2 bases from V and 5 bases from J; bases unmatched to any gene: 6. CDR1 is SGDLS, CDR2 YYNGEE, per germline. The CDR3 is 15 amino acids. DNA of the CDR3: TGTGCCAGCAGCGTGGGATCGACAGGGGATCAGCCCCAGCATTTT. Translated: CASSVGSTGDQPQHF. Complete variable domain (other parts from reference TRBV9 and TRBJ1-5): DSGVTQTPKHLITATGQRVTLRCSPRSGDLSVYWYQQSLDQGLQFLIQYYNGEERAKGNILERFSAQQFPDLHSELNLSSLELGDSALYFCASSVGSTGDQPQHFGDGTRLSIL.

V and J are TRBV5-1 and TRBJ1-1; 7 bases map to TRBD1. The germline V gene has CDR1 SGHRS and CDR2 YFSETQ. There are 16 residues in the CDR3. Trimming took 4 bases from V and 1 from J; bases not matched to a gene: 10. The DNA for the CDR3 is TGCGCCAGCAGCCGCGACAGGGTAACATGGAACACTGAAGCTTTCTTT. Protein product: CASSRDRVTWNTEAFF.

This sequence joins TRBV27 and TRBJ1-4; the D gene is possibly TRBD1 (5 bases). The CDR3 loop spans 14 amino acids. Germline-derived CDR1 and CDR2 are MNHEY and SMNVEV (reference sequence). The V and J ends lost 4 bases and 7 bases respectively, with 13 bases between them. CDR3 sequence: CASSSPGRVEKLFF. CDR3 in DNA: TGTGCCAGCAGTTCCCCGGGCAGGGTTGAAAAACTGTTTTTT.

This chain links TRBV28 with TRBJ2-5; TRBD2 matches at 9 bases. This CDR3 spans 16 amino acids. Trimming cost V 2 bases and J 3 bases; bases outside gene matches: 7. Germline CDR1 is MDHEN and CDR2 is SYDVKM. CDR3 residues: CASSLDRTSVKETQYF. The CDR3 DNA reads TGTGCCAGCAGTTTAGATAGGACTAGCGTTAAAGAGACCCAGTACTTC.